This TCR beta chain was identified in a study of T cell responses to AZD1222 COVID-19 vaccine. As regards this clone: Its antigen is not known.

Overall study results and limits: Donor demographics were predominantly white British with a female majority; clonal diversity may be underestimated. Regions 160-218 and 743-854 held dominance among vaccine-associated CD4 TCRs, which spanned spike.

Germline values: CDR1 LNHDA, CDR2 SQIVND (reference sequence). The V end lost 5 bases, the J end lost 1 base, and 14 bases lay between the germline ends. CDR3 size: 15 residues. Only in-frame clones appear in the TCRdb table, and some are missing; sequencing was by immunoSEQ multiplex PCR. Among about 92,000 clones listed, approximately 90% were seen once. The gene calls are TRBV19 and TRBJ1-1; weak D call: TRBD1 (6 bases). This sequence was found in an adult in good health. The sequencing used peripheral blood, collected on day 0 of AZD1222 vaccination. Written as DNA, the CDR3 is TGTGCCAGTAGTGCCTGGGGAGGGGGGAACACTGAAGCTTTCTTT. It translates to CASSAWGGGNTEAFF. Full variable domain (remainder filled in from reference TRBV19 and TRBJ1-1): DGGITQSPKYLFRKEGQNVTLSCEQNLNHDAMYWYRQDPGQGLRLIYYSQIVNDFQKGDIAEGYSVSREKKESFPLTVTSAQKNPTAFYLCASSAWGGGNTEAFFGQGTRLTVV.